This is a list of T cell receptor beta chains from one sample in a study of T cell repertoires in cytomegalovirus infection. The antigens of these receptors remain unknown. MiXCR, run by TCRdb on the reads, gives a single entry per CDR3 protein. The table records about 280,000 distinct CDR3 sequences, 22% of them present only once. The material was cultured PBMCs, obtained from culture after CMV antigen stimulation. These receptors were collected from a human donor in good health (CMV status not recorded). Some clones in this sample may be carry-over from other donors' samples. The CDR3 runs from the conserved cysteine through the conserved F or W. The D gene is left open where the match is weak. Where a row states a size, it is once, few, many or the class of an expanded clone; other rows omit it.

size	D	V	J	CDR3	DNA
few	-	TRBV20-1	TRBJ1-6	CSAKGASPLHF	TGCAGTGCTAAGGGTGCTTCACCCCTCCACTTT
-	-	TRBV7-2	TRBJ2-5	CASSLAGLSQETQYF	TGTGCCAGCAGCTTAGCAGGACTGTCACAAGAGACCCAGTACTTC
few	TRBD1	TRBV7-8	TRBJ2-2	CASSPQGVVTGELFF	TGTGCCAGCAGCCCACAGGGGGTTGTCACCGGGGAGCTGTTTTTT
many	-	TRBV12-3/TRBV12-4	TRBJ2-1	CASRLIGAGYNEQFF	TGTGCCAGCAGGCTGATCGGGGCGGGCTACAATGAGCAGTTCTTC
-	-	TRBV11-1	TRBJ1-2	CASSPRQTGNYGYTF	TGTGCCAGCAGCCCAAGACAGACGGGGAACTATGGCTACACCTTC
many	-	TRBV7-2	TRBJ1-5	CASSLRGRQFSNQPQHF	TGTGCCAGCAGCTTACGAGGTCGGCAGTTTAGCAATCAGCCCCAGCATTTT
-	-	TRBV28	TRBJ1-2	CASRRGSYTF	TGTGCCAGCAGAAGGGGAAGCTACACCTTC
many	TRBD1	TRBV6-6	TRBJ2-6	CASRGTAGGGANVLTF	TGTGCCAGCAGGGGGACAGCTGGGGGTGGGGCCAACGTCCTGACTTTC
-	-	TRBV6-1	TRBJ2-1	CASSSPSSGTQRNEQFF	TGTGCCAGCAGTTCACCGTCCTCCGGGACCCAGCGAAATGAGCAGTTCTTC
-	-	TRBV3-1	TRBJ2-5	CASSQGKGGKTQYF	TGTGCCAGCAGCCAAGGAAAGGGGGGCAAGACCCAGTACTTC
few	-	TRBV4-1	TRBJ2-3	CASSQVGPADTQYF	TGCGCCAGCAGCCAAGTAGGGCCGGCAGATACGCAGTATTTT
few	-	TRBV5-6	TRBJ2-1	CASSLGGPHSYNEQFF	TGTGCCAGCAGCTTAGGGGGGCCTCATTCCTACAATGAGCAGTTCTTC
-	-	TRBV20-1	TRBJ1-4	CSASSPGEKLFF	TGCAGTGCTAGCTCTCCAGGGGAAAAACTGTTTTTT
-	TRBD1	TRBV6-6	TRBJ2-4	CASTTQGSKNIQYF	TGTGCCAGCACCACACAGGGGTCCAAAAACATTCAGTACTTC
many	TRBD2	TRBV7-2	TRBJ2-1	CASSWGLANEQFF	TGTGCCAGCAGCTGGGGACTAGCTAATGAGCAGTTCTTC
few	-	TRBV6-1	TRBJ2-1	CASAGAPGDEQFF	TGTGCCAGCGCTGGGGCTCCTGGGGATGAGCAGTTCTTC
few	-	TRBV7-2	TRBJ2-4	CASSLVERLAKNIQYF	TGTGCCAGCAGCTTAGTTGAGCGCCTAGCCAAAAACATTCAGTACTTC
-	-	TRBV7-2	TRBJ1-1	CASSLAGWTEAFF	TGTGCCAGCAGCTTAGCAGGGTGGACTGAAGCTTTCTTT
few	-	TRBV5-6	TRBJ1-2	CASSLVGGGNYGYTF	TGTGCCAGCAGCTTGGTTGGCGGAGGAAACTATGGCTACACCTTC
few	-	TRBV2	TRBJ1-1	CASSEAQEAEAFF	TGTGCCAGCAGTGAAGCGCAGGAGGCTGAAGCTTTCTTT
few	-	TRBV7-2	TRBJ1-5	CASSNPGNQPQHF	TGTGCCAGCAGCAACCCGGGCAATCAGCCCCAGCATTTT
many	-	TRBV5-6	TRBJ2-1	CASSRDWAEQFF	TGTGCCAGCAGCAGGGACTGGGCAGAGCAGTTCTTC
many	-	TRBV7-9	TRBJ1-1	CASTIHPNTEAFF	TGTGCCAGCACCATCCACCCGAACACTGAAGCTTTCTTT
-	-	TRBV11-2	TRBJ2-5	CASSQALARQETQYF	TGTGCCAGCAGCCAGGCCCTAGCGAGACAAGAGACCCAGTACTTC
-	-	TRBV28	TRBJ2-1	CASSFHEQFF	TGTGCCAGCAGTTTCCATGAGCAGTTCTTC
many	-	TRBV12-3/TRBV12-4	TRBJ2-1	CASTLVVNNEQFF	TGTGCCAGCACCCTAGTAGTGAACAATGAGCAGTTCTTC
-	-	TRBV6-6	TRBJ2-7	CASSYSLRVEQYF	TGTGCCAGCAGTTACTCGTTAAGGGTCGAGCAGTACTTC
-	-	TRBV29-1	TRBJ2-7	CSVDVSSREQYF	TGCAGCGTTGACGTCTCAAGTCGAGAGCAGTACTTC
once	-	TRBV6-2/TRBV6-3	TRBJ1-2	CASSPTPTEFGGYTF	TGTGCCAGCAGTCCTACCCCGACAGAGTTCGGTGGCTACACCTTC
many	-	TRBV7-3	TRBJ2-1	CASSLNHFRGSEQFF	TGTGCCAGCAGCTTAAACCATTTCAGGGGCAGTGAGCAGTTCTTC
-	TRBD1	TRBV6-6	TRBJ1-2	CASSYLTGAAGGYTF	TGTGCCAGCAGTTACCTCACAGGGGCGGCGGGTGGCTACACCTTC
-	TRBD1	TRBV19	TRBJ1-3	CASSIGTGDGNTIYF	TGTGCCAGTAGTATAGGGACAGGCGATGGAAACACCATATATTTT
-	-	TRBV12-3/TRBV12-4	TRBJ1-2	CASSLNGYYGYTF	TGTGCCAGCAGTTTAAATGGGTACTATGGCTACACCTTC
-	TRBD2	TRBV6-5	TRBJ2-1	CASSPSLAGVGSSEQFF	TGTGCCAGCAGTCCATCCCTAGCGGGAGTAGGCTCCAGTGAGCAGTTCTTC
many	-	TRBV12-3/TRBV12-4	TRBJ1-4	CASSLDGVGKLFF	TGTGCCAGCAGTTTAGACGGGGTCGGAAAACTGTTTTTT
-	-	TRBV19	TRBJ2-3	CASSTGFGADTQYF	TGTGCCAGTAGTACCGGGTTCGGGGCAGATACGCAGTATTTT
many	TRBD1	TRBV12-3/TRBV12-4	TRBJ1-1	CASTPGQGGTEAFF	TGTGCCAGCACTCCCGGACAGGGCGGCACTGAAGCTTTCTTT
-	-	TRBV20-1	TRBJ2-1	CSASTAGQVNNEQFF	TGCAGTGCTAGTACAGCGGGACAAGTTAACAATGAGCAGTTCTTC
-	-	TRBV2	TRBJ2-5	CASTERERKETQYF	TGTGCCAGCACCGAACGGGAGCGGAAAGAGACCCAGTACTTC
-	TRBD1	TRBV5-1	TRBJ1-4	CASSFRDRAEKLFF	TGCGCCAGCAGCTTCCGGGACAGGGCTGAAAAACTGTTTTTT
-	TRBD2	TRBV19	TRBJ2-5	CASSIGLAEETQYF	TGTGCCAGTAGTATTGGACTAGCGGAAGAGACCCAGTACTTC